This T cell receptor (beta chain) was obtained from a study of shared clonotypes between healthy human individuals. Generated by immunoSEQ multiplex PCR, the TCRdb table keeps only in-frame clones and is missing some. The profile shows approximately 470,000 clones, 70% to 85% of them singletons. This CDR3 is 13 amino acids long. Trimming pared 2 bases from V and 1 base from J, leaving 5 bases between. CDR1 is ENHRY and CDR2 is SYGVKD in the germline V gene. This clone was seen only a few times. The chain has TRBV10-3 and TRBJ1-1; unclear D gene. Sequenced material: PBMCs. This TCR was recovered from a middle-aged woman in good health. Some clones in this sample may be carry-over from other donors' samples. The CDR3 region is CAISEGRNTEAFF. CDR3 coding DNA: TGTGCCATCAGTGAGGGGCGGAACACTGAAGCTTTCTTT.